The TCR beta chain described here comes from a study of neoadjuvant nivolumab and ipilimumab in lung cancer. The study, taken as a whole, reports: Resected-tumor TCR richness correlated positively with pretherapy blood richness.

Comments on this clone: Antigen specificity is unknown.

This CDR3 comprises 15 residues. Germline lookup yields CDR1 SGHAT and CDR2 FQNNGV. V was clipped by 8 bases and J by 1 base, with 15 bases between them. Sequenced by immunoSEQ multiplex PCR; TCRdb stores in-frame clones only, minus some. This table has about 28,000 clones, more than 80% appearing once. This specimen consisted of tumor tissue, obtained after neoadjuvant nivolumab, alone or with ipilimumab, at or shortly before surgery. The clonotype originates from an adult with non-small cell lung cancer. The J gene is TRBJ2-1, the V gene TRBV11-2; D is uncertain. CDR3 sequence: CASGPSGISYNEQFF. CDR3 nucleotides: TGTGCCAGCGGGCCTTCCGGAATATCCTACAATGAGCAGTTCTTC.